The T cell receptor beta chain under discussion was sequenced for a study of T cell responses to AZD1222 COVID-19 vaccine. The study, taken as a whole, reports: Mostly white British, mostly female donors; authors suggested clonal diversity may be underestimated.

Generated by immunoSEQ multiplex PCR, the TCRdb table keeps only in-frame clones and is missing some. Among under 130,000 clones listed, 90% to 95% were seen once. Turning to this clone: Its target is not known.

Germline assignment: CDR1 GTSNPN and CDR2 SVGIG (reference sequence). This CDR3 has 13 amino acids. J lost 5 bases, V lost 5 bases, and 4 bases had no gene match. This chain uses TRBV30 with TRBJ2-1, with 9 bases aligning to TRBD2. This sequence originates from an adult in good health. Sample: peripheral blood, taken on day 0 of AZD1222 vaccination. The CDR3 DNA reads TGTGCCTGGGGACTAGCGAAAAACAATGAGCAGTTCTTC. This gives the protein CAWGLAKNNEQFF.